This T cell receptor beta chain appears in the sequencing data of a study of cytomegalovirus exposure and HLA in healthy donors. Among the donors, all were healthy bone marrow donors. It was with 60 Vbeta and 13 Jbeta primers that the PCR ran. The assay was immunoSEQ multiplex PCR, and TCRdb's table has in-frame clones only and misses some. The sample lists around 200,000 clones, nearly 80% occurring once. This CDR3 is built from 19 residues. Trimming cost V 0 bases and J 6 bases; bases outside gene matches: 13. CDR1 and CDR2 (germline): SGHTA, FQGNSA. This TCR was recovered from a man aged 18 to 30 in good health and CMV-seronegative. The chain combines TRBV7-2 with TRBJ2-2; 10 bases are shared with TRBD1. Sequenced material: PBMCs. The CDR3, as DNA: TGTGCCAGCAGCTTAGCGGGGGGAGGACAGGGGGGATCGGCCGGGGAGCTGTTTTTT. Protein: CASSLAGGGQGGSAGELFF.